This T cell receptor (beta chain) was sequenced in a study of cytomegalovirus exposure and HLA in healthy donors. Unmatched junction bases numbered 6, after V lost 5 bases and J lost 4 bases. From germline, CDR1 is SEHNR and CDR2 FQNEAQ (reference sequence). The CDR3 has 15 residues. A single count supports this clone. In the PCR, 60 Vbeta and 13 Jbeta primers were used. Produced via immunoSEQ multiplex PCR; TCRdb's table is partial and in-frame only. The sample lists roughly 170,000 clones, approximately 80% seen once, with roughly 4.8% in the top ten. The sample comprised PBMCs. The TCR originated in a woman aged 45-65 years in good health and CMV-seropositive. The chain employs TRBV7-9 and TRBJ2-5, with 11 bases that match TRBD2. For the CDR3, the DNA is TGTGCCAGCAGCCCGCACCTAGCGGGAGGAGAGACCCAGTACTTC. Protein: CASSPHLAGGETQYF.